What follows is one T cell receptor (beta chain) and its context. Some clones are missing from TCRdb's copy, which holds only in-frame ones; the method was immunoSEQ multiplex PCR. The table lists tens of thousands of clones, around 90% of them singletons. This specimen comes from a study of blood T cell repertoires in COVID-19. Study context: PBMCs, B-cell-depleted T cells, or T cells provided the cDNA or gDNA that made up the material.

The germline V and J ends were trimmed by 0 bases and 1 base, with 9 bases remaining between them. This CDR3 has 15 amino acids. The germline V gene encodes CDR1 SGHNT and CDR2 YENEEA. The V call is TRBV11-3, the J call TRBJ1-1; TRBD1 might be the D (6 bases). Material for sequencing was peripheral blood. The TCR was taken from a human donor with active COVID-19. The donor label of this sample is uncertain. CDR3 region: CASSLDGQRNTEAFF. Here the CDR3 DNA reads TGTGCCAGCAGCTTAGACGGACAGAGGAACACTGAAGCTTTCTTT. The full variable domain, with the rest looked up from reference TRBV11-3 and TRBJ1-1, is EAGVVQSPRYKIIEKKQPVAFWCNPISGHNTLYWYLQNLGQGPELLIRYENEEAVDDSQLPKDRFSAERLKGVDSTLKIQPAELGDSAVYLCASSLDGQRNTEAFFGQGTRLTVV.